This T cell receptor beta chain is from a study of T cells after yellow fever vaccination. As for the study in general: It was SMART-Seq v4 Ultra Low Input that prepared the fractions with low cell numbers. Study observations and caveats: A small share of clonotypes appeared in both CD4 and CD8 compartments.

A process of 5'RACE template switching, which added a universal primer site and UMIs, was used to make TCR cDNA. MiXCR, applied by TCRdb to the 5' RACE reads, yields one record per CDR3 protein. The data hold about 340,000 distinct CDR3 sequences, with about 8.7% observed a single time. This clonotype was seen a few times. Its target is unknown. CDR1 and CDR2 from the germline V gene are LNHDA and SQIVND (reference sequence). This CDR3 region has 15 residues. V shed 6 bases and J shed 5 bases, with 18 bases lying between them. V is TRBV19 and J is TRBJ2-3; tentative D call: TRBD1 (6 bases). The receptor's source is a man aged 18 to 29 who received the YFV17D yellow fever vaccine. Material: PBMCs, obtained on the day of the first yellow fever vaccination. CDR3 sequence (DNA): TGTGCCAGTAGCCCCCTCTCGACAGGACGAGATACGCAGTATTTT. Its translation: CASSPLSTGRDTQYF. Full variable domain (rest looked up from reference TRBV19 and TRBJ2-3): DGGITQSPKYLFRKEGQNVTLSCEQNLNHDAMYWYRQDPGQGLRLIYYSQIVNDFQKGDIAEGYSVSREKKESFPLTVTSAQKNPTAFYLCASSPLSTGRDTQYFGPGTRLTVL.